One and the same sample provided the 21 T cell receptor beta chains below, sequenced in a study of blood T cell repertoires in COVID-19. Generated by immunoSEQ multiplex PCR, the TCRdb table keeps only in-frame clones and is missing some. The sample holds about 210,000 clones, 84% seen once. Source material: peripheral blood. These receptor sequences come from a woman aged 50 to 60 with active or convalescent COVID-19.

The chain uses TRBV3-1 (or the pseudogene TRBV3-2) and TRBJ1-6; D is unclear. The CDR3 covers 14 residues. Between the trimmed V and J ends, which lost 9 bases and 4 bases, there was a span of 13 bases. The V gene's germline CDR1 is LGHDT and CDR2 YNNKEL (reference sequence). CDR3 residues: CASRIGAYNSPLHF. The DNA of the CDR3 is TGTGCCAGTCGGATTGGAGCATATAATTCACCCCTCCACTTT.

The chain employs TRBV18 and TRBJ2-7; perhaps TRBD2 as D (5 bases). The germline V gene encodes CDR1 KGHSH and CDR2 LQKENI. The CDR3 is made up of 13 amino acids. The ends were cut back, 6 bases at V and 4 bases at J, with 13 bases in the middle. The CDR3 reads CASSQLEAYEQYF. The DNA for the CDR3 is TGTGCCAGCTCCCAACTGGAGGCTTACGAGCAGTACTTC.

V is TRBV3-1 (or the pseudogene TRBV3-2) and J is TRBJ2-1; TRBD2 matches 9 bases. Trimming removed 3 bases from V and 6 bases from J; junction bases left unmatched: 9. Germline CDR1 reads LGHDT; CDR2 reads YNNKEL (reference sequence). This CDR3 is built from 16 residues. DNA of the CDR3: TGTGCCAGCAGCCACCCCGGGACTAGCCAAGGCAATGAGCAGTTCTTC. Translated: CASSHPGTSQGNEQFF.

The rearrangement joins TRBV4-1 to TRBJ1-2; no reliable D call. Germline V gene lookup returns CDR1 MGHRA and CDR2 YSYEKL. Trimming removed 0 bases from V and 8 bases from J, with 10 bases in between. The CDR3 extends over 13 amino acids. The CDR3 coding sequence is TGCGCCAGCAGCCAAGATGTGCCAGTGGGCTACACCTTC. Residues: CASSQDVPVGYTF.

This clone has more than one count but fewer than ten. V usage is TRBV15 and J usage is TRBJ1-3; D may be TRBD1 (6 bases). Trimming removed 9 bases from V and 0 bases from J, with 12 bases in between. Germline values: CDR1 LNHNV, CDR2 YYDKDF (reference sequence). The CDR3 contains 14 residues. In DNA, the CDR3 is TGTGCCACGTCCGGACAGATCTCTGGAAACACCATATATTTT. As protein: CATSGQISGNTIYF.

The V and J genes are TRBV2 and TRBJ1-1; maybe TRBD1 (6 bases). CDR3 length: 14 residues. CDR1 SNHLY and CDR2 FYNNEI come from the germline V gene. The V gene lost 6 bases and the J gene lost 3 bases, with 14 bases spanning the gap. The CDR3 nucleotides read TGTGCCAGCAGGCGGGGGCCGGGCGACACTGAAGCTTTCTTT. Protein product: CASRRGPGDTEAFF.

This clone was detected a few times. The chain uses TRBV11-2 and TRBJ1-1; TRBD1 might be the D (6 bases). Germline V gene data show CDR1 as SGHAT and CDR2 as FQNNGV. CDR3 length equals 15 residues. V lost 3 bases and J 1 base, leaving 12 bases between the germline ends. The CDR3 sequence: CASSLGASSNTEAFF. Written as DNA, the CDR3 is TGTGCCAGCAGCTTGGGGGCCAGTTCGAACACTGAAGCTTTCTTT.

The CDR3 DNA reads TGTGCCAGCAGCGCATCTCCCGGGCAGGGATACTACGAGCAGTACTTC. It yields the protein CASSASPGQGYYEQYF. The J gene is TRBJ2-7, the V gene TRBV9, with D possibly TRBD1 on 5 matching bases. The CDR3 runs to 16 residues. V was clipped by 3 bases and J by 3 bases, with 19 bases between them. Per germline, CDR1 SGDLS and CDR2 YYNGEE.

V gene TRBV7-3 combines with J gene TRBJ1-1; D is uncertain. The CDR3 sequence is 14 residues long. CDR1 and CDR2 from the germline V gene are SGHTA and FQGTGA. Trimming pared 4 bases from V and 0 bases from J, leaving 9 bases between. CDR3 in DNA: TGTGCCAGCAGCTCCCCGGGAGTGAACACTGAAGCTTTCTTT. This codes for CASSSPGVNTEAFF.

This chain uses TRBV3-1 (or the pseudogene TRBV3-2) with TRBJ1-2, with 10 bases identical to TRBD1. J was trimmed by 6 bases and V by 4 bases; bases with no gene match: 5. The CDR3 is 14 amino acids. CDR1 is LGHDT, CDR2 YNNKEL, per germline (reference sequence). The DNA of the CDR3 is TGTGCCAGCAGCCGCGAGACAGGGGGCGATGGCTACACCTTC. Translation gives CASSRETGGDGYTF.

This clone appeared once. The rearrangement joins TRBV5-6 to TRBJ1-2, with TRBD1 matching over 7 bases. Trimming at V came to 0 bases and at J to 3 bases, leaving 11 bases not matched to a gene. Germline V gene sequence: CDR1 SGHDT, CDR2 YYEEEE. The CDR3 consists of 17 residues. The CDR3 nucleotides read TGTGCCAGCAGCTTGGGCGGGTGGAGGGGGCGCGACTATGGCTACACCTTC. It specifies CASSLGGWRGRDYGYTF.

The CDR3 sequence is CASSQSIGGLLNYGYTF. CDR3 DNA sequence: TGCGCCAGCAGCCAATCTATCGGGGGACTCCTTAACTATGGCTACACCTTC. V usage is TRBV4-1 and J usage is TRBJ1-2; a possible D gene is TRBD1 (5 bases). The CDR3 runs to 17 residues. V lost 2 bases and J lost 1, with 17 bases in between. CDR1 is MGHRA, CDR2 YSYEKL, per germline.

This clone has at least ten counts. One junction end disagrees with the germline gene, perhaps due to a read error. The V gene is TRBV4-1, the J gene TRBJ2-7, with a tentative D call TRBD2 (6 bases). The CDR3 extends over 15 amino acids. Germline CDR1 reads MGHRA; CDR2 reads YSYEKL. Here the CDR3 DNA reads TGCGCCAGCAGCCATACGACTAGTTCCCACTACGGGCAGTACTTC. This codes for CASSHTTSSHYGQYF.

V and J are TRBV7-7 and TRBJ2-7, with D tentatively TRBD1 (6 bases). Germline V gives CDR1 SSHAT, CDR2 FNYEAQ (reference sequence). Trimming left V 5 bases short and J 3 bases short, with 23 bases between. This CDR3 has 17 residues. The CDR3 region has the DNA TGTGCCAGCAGCCCTCACCCGTCACACAGGGCAGGCTACGAGCAGTACGTC. Its protein product is CASSPHPSHRAGYEQYV.

The V and J genes are TRBV19 and TRBJ1-4; D call uncertain. CDR1 and CDR2 (germline): LNHDA, SQIVND (reference sequence). This CDR3 spans 16 amino acids. Between the trimmed V and J ends, which lost 7 bases and 5 bases, there was a span of 20 bases. For the CDR3, the DNA is TGTGCCAGTACCCGGACCCCGGGGTCCCTCAATGAAAAACTGTTTTTT. Translating gives CASTRTPGSLNEKLFF.

The chain is built from TRBV7-3 and TRBJ1-1; D is uncertain. V was trimmed by 6 bases and J by 2 bases, leaving 10 bases between them. CDR1 and CDR2 (germline): SGHTA, FQGTGA. This CDR3 is built from 13 residues. CDR3 in amino acids: CASSALENTEAFF. The CDR3 DNA is TGTGCCAGCAGTGCCTTAGAAAACACTGAAGCTTTCTTT.

The rearrangement uses TRBV6-1 and TRBJ1-5; D not certain. Germline CDR1 reads MNHNS; CDR2 reads SASEGT. This CDR3 has 16 residues. V was trimmed by 0 bases and J by 0 bases, leaving 9 bases between them. The chain's CDR3 is CASSEARRISNQPQHF. The CDR3 DNA is TGTGCCAGCAGTGAAGCGCGGCGGATTAGCAATCAGCCCCAGCATTTT.

The chain combines TRBV7-2 with TRBJ2-7; weak D call: TRBD1 (6 bases). V was cut by 5 bases and J by 3 bases, with 14 bases left in between. The CDR3 runs to 14 residues. Germline assignment: CDR1 SGHTA and CDR2 FQGNSA. CDR3 nucleotide sequence: TGTGCCAGCAGCGGAGGACAGAGACTCTACGAGCAGTACTTC. Its protein is CASSGGQRLYEQYF.

This clone appeared once. The rearrangement uses TRBV10-1 and TRBJ2-1, with a tentative D call TRBD2 (5 bases). V was trimmed by 7 bases and J by 9 bases, leaving 22 bases between them. The CDR3 consists of 15 residues. Germline CDR1 WNHNN, CDR2 SYGVQD (reference sequence). The CDR3 coding sequence is TGCGCCAGCACTACTGAGGGTCCCTCGGGGTTTGAGCAGTTCTTC. Its translation: CASTTEGPSGFEQFF.

The chain is built from TRBV7-9 and TRBJ2-2; 9 bases match TRBD1. Germline values: CDR1 SEHNR, CDR2 FQNEAQ (reference sequence). V lost 6 bases to trimming and J lost 6 bases; unmatched junction nucleotides: 11. The CDR3 extends over 16 amino acids. The CDR3 DNA sequence: TGTGCCAGCAGGCGAGCCGGGACAGGGTATTCCGGGGAGCTGTTTTTT. Translating gives CASRRAGTGYSGELFF.

The J gene is TRBJ1-1, the V gene TRBV10-3, with a weak D call TRBD1 (5 bases). In germline, CDR1 is ENHRY, CDR2 SYGVKD. The CDR3 is 14 amino acids. V was clipped by 7 bases and J by 4 bases, with 16 bases between them. The CDR3 protein is CAINPDSQGTEAFF. The CDR3 bases are TGTGCCATCAACCCTGACAGTCAAGGCACTGAAGCTTTCTTT.